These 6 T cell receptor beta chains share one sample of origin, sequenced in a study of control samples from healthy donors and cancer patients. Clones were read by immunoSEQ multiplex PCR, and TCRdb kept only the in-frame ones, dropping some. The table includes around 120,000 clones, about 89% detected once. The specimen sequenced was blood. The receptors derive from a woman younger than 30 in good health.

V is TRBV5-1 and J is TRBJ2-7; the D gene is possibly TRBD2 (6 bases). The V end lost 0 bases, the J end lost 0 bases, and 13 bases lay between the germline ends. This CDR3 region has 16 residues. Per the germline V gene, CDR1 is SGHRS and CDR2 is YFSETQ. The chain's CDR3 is CASSLAVEGSSYEQYF. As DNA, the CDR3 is TGCGCCAGCAGCTTGGCGGTGGAGGGAAGCTCCTACGAGCAGTACTTC. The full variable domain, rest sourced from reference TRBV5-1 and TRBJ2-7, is KAGVTQTPRYLIKTRGQQVTLSCSPISGHRSVSWYQQTPGQGLQFLFEYFSETQRNKGNFPGRFSGRQFSNSRSEMNVSTLELGDSALYLCASSLAVEGSSYEQYFGPGTRLTVT.

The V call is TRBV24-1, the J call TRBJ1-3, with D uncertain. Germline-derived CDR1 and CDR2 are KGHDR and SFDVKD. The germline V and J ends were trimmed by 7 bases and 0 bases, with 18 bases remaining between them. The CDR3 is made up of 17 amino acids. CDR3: CATRHPKQRSSGNTIYF. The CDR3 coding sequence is TGTGCCACCAGACACCCAAAACAGAGGAGCTCTGGAAACACCATATATTTT.

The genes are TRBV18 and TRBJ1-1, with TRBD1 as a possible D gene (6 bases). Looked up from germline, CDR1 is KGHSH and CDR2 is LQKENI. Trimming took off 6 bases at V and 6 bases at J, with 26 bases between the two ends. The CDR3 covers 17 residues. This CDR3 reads CASSSRGNRGSPAEAFF. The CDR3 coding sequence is TGTGCCAGCTCTTCTAGGGGGAACAGAGGGAGCCCTGCTGAAGCTTTCTTT.

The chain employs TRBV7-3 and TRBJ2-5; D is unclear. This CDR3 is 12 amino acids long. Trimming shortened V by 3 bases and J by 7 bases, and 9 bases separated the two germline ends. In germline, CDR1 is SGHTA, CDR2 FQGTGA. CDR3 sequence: CASSFDKGTQYF. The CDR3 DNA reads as TGTGCCAGCAGCTTTGACAAAGGGACCCAGTACTTC.

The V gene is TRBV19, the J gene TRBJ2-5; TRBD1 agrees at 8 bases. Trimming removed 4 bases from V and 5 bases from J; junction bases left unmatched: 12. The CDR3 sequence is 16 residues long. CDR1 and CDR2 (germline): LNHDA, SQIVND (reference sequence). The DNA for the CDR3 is TGTGCCAGTAGTAAGAACCAGGGGGCTGGTGGGGAGACCCAGTACTTC. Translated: CASSKNQGAGGETQYF.

DNA for the CDR3: TGCGCCAGCAGCACCGGAAGCTCTGGAAACACCATATATTTT. As protein: CASSTGSSGNTIYF. This chain connects TRBV5-1 to TRBJ1-3; no definite D call. The V end lost 4 bases, the J end lost 0 bases, and 8 bases lay between the germline ends. CDR1 and CDR2 from the germline V gene are SGHRS and YFSETQ. The CDR3 is 14 amino acids.